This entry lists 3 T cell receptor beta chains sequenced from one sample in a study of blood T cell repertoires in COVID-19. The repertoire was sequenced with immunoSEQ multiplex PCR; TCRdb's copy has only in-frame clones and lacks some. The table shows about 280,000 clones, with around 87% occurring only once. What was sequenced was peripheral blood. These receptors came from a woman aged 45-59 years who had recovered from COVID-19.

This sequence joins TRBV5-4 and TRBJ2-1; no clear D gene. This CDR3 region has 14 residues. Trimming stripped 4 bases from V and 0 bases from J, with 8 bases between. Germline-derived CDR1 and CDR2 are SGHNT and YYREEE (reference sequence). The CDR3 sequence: CASSQPSSYNEQFF. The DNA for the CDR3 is TGTGCCAGCAGCCAACCGAGCTCCTACAATGAGCAGTTCTTC. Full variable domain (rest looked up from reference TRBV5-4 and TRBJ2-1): ETGVTQSPTHLIKTRGQQVTLRCSSQSGHNTVSWYQQALGQGPQFIFQYYREEENGRGNFPPRFSGLQFPNYSSELNVNALELDDSALYLCASSQPSSYNEQFFGPGTRLTVL.

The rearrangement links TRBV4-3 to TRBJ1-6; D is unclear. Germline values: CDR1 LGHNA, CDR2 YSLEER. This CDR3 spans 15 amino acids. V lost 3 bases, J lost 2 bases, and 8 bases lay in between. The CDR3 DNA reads TGCGCCAGCAGCCAGACTGGCGCCTATAATTCACCCCTCCACTTT. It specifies CASSQTGAYNSPLHF.

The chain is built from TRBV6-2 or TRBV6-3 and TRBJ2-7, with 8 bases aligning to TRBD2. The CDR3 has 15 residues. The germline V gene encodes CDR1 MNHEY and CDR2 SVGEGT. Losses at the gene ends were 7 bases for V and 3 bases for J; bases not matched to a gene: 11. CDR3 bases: TGTGCCAGCATCCCGGGACTAGACCATAGCTACGAGCAGTACTTC. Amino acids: CASIPGLDHSYEQYF.